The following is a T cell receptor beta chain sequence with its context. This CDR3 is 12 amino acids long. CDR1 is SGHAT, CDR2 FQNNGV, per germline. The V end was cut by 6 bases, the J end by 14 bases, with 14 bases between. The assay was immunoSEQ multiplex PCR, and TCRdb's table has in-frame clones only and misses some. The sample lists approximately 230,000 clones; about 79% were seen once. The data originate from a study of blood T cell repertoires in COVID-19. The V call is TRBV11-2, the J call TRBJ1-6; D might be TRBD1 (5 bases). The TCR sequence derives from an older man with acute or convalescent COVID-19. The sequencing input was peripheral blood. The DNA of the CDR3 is TGTGCCAGCAGAGATATATCAGGGACCCTCCACTTT. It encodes CASRDISGTLHF. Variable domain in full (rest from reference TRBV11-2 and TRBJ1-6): EAGVAQSPRYKIIEKRQSVAFWCNPISGHATLYWYQQILGQGPKLLIQFQNNGVVDDSQLPKDRFSAERLKGVDSTLKIQPAKLEDSAVYLCASRDISGTLHFGNGTRLTVT.